Detailed here is one T cell receptor beta chain. The sample comes from a study of blood T cell repertoires in COVID-19. Whole-study context: From the United States, Italy and Spain came samples of acute and convalescent COVID-19. Sources were T cells, B-cell-depleted T cells, or PBMCs; the material itself was cDNA or gDNA.

In the authors' methods: From reference gene primer amplification, estimates of nucleated cell counts were derived. Assay used: immunoSEQ multiplex PCR; TCRdb lists only in-frame clones, some missing. V and J calls and clone size are those listed in that table; D and trimming were worked out from the DNA. The sample includes around 140,000 clones, roughly 84% seen only once; the top ten take around 8.4%. This CDR3 is 17 amino acids long. V lost 0 bases to trimming and J lost 7 bases; unmatched junction nucleotides: 9. The germline gives CDR1 SGDLS, CDR2 YYNGEE. This TCR was sampled from an older woman with acute or convalescent COVID-19. The rearrangement links TRBV9 to TRBJ2-4, with 11 bases lining up with TRBD2. Input material: peripheral blood. In DNA form, the CDR3 reads TGTGCCAGCAGCGTAGGCCCACTAGCGGGGGCTAATAACATTCAGTACTTC. It translates to CASSVGPLAGANNIQYF. Complete variable domain (other parts from reference TRBV9 and TRBJ2-4): DSGVTQTPKHLITATGQRVTLRCSPRSGDLSVYWYQQSLDQGLQFLIQYYNGEERAKGNILERFSAQQFPDLHSELNLSSLELGDSALYFCASSVGPLAGANNIQYFGAGTRLSVL.